This T cell receptor beta chain was sequenced for a study of cytomegalovirus exposure and HLA in healthy donors. Study findings and constraints: In presence/absence analyses, roughly uniform sequencing depth across donors was assumed.

Among the donors, all were healthy bone marrow donors. Comment on this clone: Its cognate antigen is unknown.

In the PCR, 60 Vbeta and 13 Jbeta primers were used. TCRdb's copy holds only in-frame clones and misses some; the assay was immunoSEQ multiplex PCR. The sample includes 100,000 to 150,000 clones, 80% to 90% of them seen just once. This clonotype was sampled from a male donor in good health and CMV-seropositive. The specimen sequenced was PBMCs.

CDR3 sequence (DNA): TGCGCCAGCAGCTTGGCCCCATTGGGGGAGGGCCAGGAGCAGTTCTTC. Translation gives CASSLAPLGEGQEQFF. This sequence joins TRBV5-1 and TRBJ2-1, with 7 bases that match TRBD2. The germline gives CDR1 SGHRS, CDR2 YFSETQ. V shed 0 bases and J 10 bases; nucleotides not matched to a gene: 13. The CDR3 is 16 residues long.